This T cell receptor beta chain was sequenced during a study of radiotherapy plus CTLA-4 blockade in lung cancer. Sequenced by immunoSEQ multiplex PCR; TCRdb stores in-frame clones only, minus some. The sample shows 45,000 to 55,000 clones, approximately 79% of them seen only once. V lost 2 bases, J lost 6 bases, and 14 bases lay in between. The CDR3 has 14 amino acids. Germline-derived CDR1 and CDR2 are SGHAT and FQNNGV. V and J are TRBV11-2 and TRBJ2-7; tentatively, D is TRBD1 (5 bases). Here the sequenced sample was peripheral blood, taken from a patient treated with radiotherapy plus ipilimumab. The sequence was collected from a human donor with non-small cell lung cancer who had a partial response to radiotherapy plus ipilimumab. CDR3 region: CASSLTRRAGEQYF. The CDR3 DNA sequence: TGTGCCAGCAGCTTAACCCGCAGGGCTGGCGAGCAGTACTTC.